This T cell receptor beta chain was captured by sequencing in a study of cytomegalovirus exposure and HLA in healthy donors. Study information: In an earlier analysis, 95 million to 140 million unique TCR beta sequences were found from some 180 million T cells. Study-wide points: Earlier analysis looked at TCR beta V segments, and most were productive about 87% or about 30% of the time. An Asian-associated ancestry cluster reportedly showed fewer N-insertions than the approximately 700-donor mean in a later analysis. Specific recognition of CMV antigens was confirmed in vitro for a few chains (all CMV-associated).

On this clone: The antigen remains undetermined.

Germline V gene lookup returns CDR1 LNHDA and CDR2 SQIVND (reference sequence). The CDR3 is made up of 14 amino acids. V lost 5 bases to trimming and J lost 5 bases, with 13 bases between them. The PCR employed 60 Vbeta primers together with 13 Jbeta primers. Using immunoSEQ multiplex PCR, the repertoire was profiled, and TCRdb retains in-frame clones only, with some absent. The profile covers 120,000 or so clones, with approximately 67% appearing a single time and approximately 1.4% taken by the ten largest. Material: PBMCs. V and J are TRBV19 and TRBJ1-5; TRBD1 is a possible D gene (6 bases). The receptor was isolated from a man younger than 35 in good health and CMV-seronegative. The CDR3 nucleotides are TGTGCCAGTAGTGTGCGACAGGTCTATCAGCCCCAGCATTTT. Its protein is CASSVRQVYQPQHF.